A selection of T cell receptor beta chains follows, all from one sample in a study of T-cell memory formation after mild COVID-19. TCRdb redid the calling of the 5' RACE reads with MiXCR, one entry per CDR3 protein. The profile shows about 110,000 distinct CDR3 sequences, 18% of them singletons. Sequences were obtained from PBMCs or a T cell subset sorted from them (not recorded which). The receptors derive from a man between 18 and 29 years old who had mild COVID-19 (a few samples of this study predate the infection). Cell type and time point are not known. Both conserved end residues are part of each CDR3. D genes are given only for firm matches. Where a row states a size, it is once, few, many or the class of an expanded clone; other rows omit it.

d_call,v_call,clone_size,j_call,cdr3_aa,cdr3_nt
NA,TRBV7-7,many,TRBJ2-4,CASSPRVGSIQYF,TGTGCTAGCAGCCCCCGCGTAGGGTCGATTCAGTACTTC
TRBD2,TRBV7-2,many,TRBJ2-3,CASSLLAGVRTDTQYF,TGTGCCAGCAGCTTACTAGCGGGGGTCCGCACAGATACGCAGTATTTT
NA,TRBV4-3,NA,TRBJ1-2,CASSQDTYGYTF,TGCGCCAGCAGCCAAGATACGTATGGCTACACCTTC
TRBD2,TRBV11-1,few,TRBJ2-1,CASSLRLAGGNNEQFF,TGTGCCAGCAGCTTAAGGCTAGCGGGGGGGAATAATGAGCAGTTCTTC
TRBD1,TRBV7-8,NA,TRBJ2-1,CASSATGTGGFGEQFF,TGTGCCAGCAGCGCCACCGGGACAGGGGGCTTCGGTGAGCAGTTCTTC
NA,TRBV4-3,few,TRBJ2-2,CASSQEVARTLNTGELFF,TGCGCCAGCAGCCAAGAAGTGGCCCGGACACTGAACACCGGGGAGCTGTTTTTT
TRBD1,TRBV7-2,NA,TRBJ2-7,CASSLALTADRPKSYEQYF,TGTGCCAGCAGCTTAGCACTAACTGCGGACAGGCCTAAATCCTACGAGCAGTACTTC
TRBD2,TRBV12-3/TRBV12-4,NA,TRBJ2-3,CASSFRLAGSDTQYF,TGTGCCAGCAGTTTCCGACTAGCGGGTTCAGATACGCAGTATTTT
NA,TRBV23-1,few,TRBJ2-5,CASSQQGQETQYF,TGCGCCAGCAGTCAACAGGGACAAGAGACCCAGTACTTC
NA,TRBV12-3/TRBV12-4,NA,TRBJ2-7,CASNPATSGEQYF,TGTGCCAGCAACCCCGCTACCTCGGGAGAGCAGTACTTC